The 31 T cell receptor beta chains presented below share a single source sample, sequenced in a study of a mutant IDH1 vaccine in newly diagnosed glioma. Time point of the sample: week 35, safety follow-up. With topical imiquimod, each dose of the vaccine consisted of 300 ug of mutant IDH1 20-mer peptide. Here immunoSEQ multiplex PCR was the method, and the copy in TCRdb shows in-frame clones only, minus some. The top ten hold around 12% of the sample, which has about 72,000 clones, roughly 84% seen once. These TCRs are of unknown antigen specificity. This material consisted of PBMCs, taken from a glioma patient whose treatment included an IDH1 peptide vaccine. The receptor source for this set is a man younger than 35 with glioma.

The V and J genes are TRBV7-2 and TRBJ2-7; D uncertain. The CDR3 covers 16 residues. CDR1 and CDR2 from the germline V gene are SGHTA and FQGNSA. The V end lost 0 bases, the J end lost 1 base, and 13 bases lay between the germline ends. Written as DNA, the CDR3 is TGTGCCAGCAGCTTAGCAGTGCGAGGAATATCCTACGAGCAGTACTTC. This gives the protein CASSLAVRGISYEQYF. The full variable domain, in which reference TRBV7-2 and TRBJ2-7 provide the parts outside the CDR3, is GAGVSQSPSNKVTEKGKDVELRCDPISGHTALYWYRQSLGQGLEFLIYFQGNSAPDKSGLPSDRFSAERTGGSVSTLTIQRTQQEDSAVYLCASSLAVRGISYEQYFGPGTRLTVT.

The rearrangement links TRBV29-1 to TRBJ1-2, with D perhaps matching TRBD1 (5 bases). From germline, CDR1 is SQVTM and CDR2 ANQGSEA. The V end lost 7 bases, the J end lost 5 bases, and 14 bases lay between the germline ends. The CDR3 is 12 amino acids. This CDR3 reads CSAAVGLYGYTF. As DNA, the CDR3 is TGCAGCGCCGCCGTGGGACTTTATGGCTACACCTTC. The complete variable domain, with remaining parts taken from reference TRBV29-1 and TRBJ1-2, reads SAVISQKPSRDICQRGTSLTIQCQVDSQVTMMFWYRQQPGQSLTLIATANQGSEATYESGFVIDKFPISRPNLTFSTLTVSNMSPEDSSIYLCSAAVGLYGYTFGSGTRLTVV.

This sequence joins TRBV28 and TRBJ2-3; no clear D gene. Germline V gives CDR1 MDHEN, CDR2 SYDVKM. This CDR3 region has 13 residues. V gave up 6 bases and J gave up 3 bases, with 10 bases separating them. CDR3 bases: TGTGCCAGCAGGCATCGCGGTACAGATACGCAGTATTTT. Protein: CASRHRGTDTQYF.

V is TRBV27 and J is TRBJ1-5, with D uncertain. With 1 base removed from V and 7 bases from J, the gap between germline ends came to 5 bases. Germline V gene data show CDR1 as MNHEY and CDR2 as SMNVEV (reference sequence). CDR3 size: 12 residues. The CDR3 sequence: CASSLLGQPQHF. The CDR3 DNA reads TGTGCCAGCAGTTTATTAGGACAGCCCCAGCATTTT.

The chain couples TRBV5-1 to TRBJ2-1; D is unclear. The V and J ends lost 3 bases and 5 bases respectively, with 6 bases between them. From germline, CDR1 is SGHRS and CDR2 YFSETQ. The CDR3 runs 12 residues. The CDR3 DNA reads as TGCGCCAGCAGCTCCACTAACAATGAGCAGTTCTTC. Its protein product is CASSSTNNEQFF.

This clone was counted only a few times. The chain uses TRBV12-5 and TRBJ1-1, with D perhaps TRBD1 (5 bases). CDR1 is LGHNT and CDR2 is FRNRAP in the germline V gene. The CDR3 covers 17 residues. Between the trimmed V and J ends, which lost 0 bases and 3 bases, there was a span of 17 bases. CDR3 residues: CASGLVVYRRLDTEAFF. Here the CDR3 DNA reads TGTGCTAGTGGTTTGGTAGTTTACAGGCGCCTCGACACTGAAGCTTTCTTT. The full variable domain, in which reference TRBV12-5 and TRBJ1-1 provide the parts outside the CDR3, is DARVTQTPRHKVTEMGQEVTMRCQPILGHNTVFWYRQTMMQGLELLAYFRNRAPLDDSGMPKDRFSAEMPDATLATLKIQPSEPRDSAVYFCASGLVVYRRLDTEAFFGQGTRLTVV.

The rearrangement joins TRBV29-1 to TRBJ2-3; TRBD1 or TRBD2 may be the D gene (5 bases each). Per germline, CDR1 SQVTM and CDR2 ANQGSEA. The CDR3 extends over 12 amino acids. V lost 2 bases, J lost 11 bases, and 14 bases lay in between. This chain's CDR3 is CSVESGRGVQYF. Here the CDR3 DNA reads TGCAGCGTTGAATCGGGACGGGGTGTGCAGTATTTT.

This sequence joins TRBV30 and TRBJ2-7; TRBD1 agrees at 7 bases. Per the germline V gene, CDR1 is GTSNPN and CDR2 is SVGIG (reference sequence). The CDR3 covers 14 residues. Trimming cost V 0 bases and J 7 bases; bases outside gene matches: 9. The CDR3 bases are TGTGCCTGGAGTGTACAGGGGATTGTGCGGGAGCAGTACTTC. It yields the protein CAWSVQGIVREQYF.

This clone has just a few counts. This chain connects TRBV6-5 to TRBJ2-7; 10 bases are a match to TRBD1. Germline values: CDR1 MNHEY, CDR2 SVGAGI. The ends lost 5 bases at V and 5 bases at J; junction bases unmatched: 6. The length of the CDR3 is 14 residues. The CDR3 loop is CASSTGTGVHEQYF. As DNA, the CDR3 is TGTGCCAGCAGTACCGGGACAGGGGTCCACGAGCAGTACTTC.

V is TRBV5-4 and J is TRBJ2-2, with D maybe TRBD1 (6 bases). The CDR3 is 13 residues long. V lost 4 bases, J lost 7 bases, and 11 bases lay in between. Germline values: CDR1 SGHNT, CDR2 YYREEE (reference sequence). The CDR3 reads CASSATGIGELFF. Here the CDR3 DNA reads TGTGCCAGCAGCGCCACAGGGATCGGGGAGCTGTTTTTT. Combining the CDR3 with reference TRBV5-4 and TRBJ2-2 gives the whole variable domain ETGVTQSPTHLIKTRGQQVTLRCSSQSGHNTVSWYQQALGQGPQFIFQYYREEENGRGNFPPRFSGLQFPNYSSELNVNALELDDSALYLCASSATGIGELFFGEGSRLTVL.

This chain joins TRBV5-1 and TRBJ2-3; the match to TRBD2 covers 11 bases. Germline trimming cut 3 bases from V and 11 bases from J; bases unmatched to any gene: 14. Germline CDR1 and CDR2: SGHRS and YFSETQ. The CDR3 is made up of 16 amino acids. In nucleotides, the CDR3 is TGCGCCAGCAGCTCCACTAGCGGGGGCCCACCAGGGGAGCAGTATTTT. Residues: CASSSTSGGPPGEQYF.

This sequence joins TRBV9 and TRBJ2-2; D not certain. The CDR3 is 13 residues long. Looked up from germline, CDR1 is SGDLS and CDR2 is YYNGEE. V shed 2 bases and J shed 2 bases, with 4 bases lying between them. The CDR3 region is CASSVINTGELFF. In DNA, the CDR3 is TGTGCCAGCAGCGTCATTAACACCGGGGAGCTGTTTTTT.

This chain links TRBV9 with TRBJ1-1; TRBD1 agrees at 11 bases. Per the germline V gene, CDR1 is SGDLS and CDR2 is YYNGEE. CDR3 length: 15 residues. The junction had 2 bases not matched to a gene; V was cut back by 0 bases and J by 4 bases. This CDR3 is CASSVGTGGITEAFF. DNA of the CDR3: TGTGCCAGCAGCGTAGGGACAGGGGGCATCACTGAAGCTTTCTTT.

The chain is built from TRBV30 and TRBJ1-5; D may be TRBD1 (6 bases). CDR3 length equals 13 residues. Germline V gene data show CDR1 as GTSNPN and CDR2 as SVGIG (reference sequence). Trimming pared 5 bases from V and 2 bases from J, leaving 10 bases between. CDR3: CAWEKGGNQPQHF. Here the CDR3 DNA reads TGTGCCTGGGAAAAGGGGGGCAATCAGCCCCAGCATTTT.

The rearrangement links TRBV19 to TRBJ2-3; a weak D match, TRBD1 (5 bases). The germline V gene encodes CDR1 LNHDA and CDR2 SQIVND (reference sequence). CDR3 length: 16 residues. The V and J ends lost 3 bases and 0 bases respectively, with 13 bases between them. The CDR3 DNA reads TGTGCCAGTAGTATTAGGACAAATCCTAGCACAGATACGCAGTATTTT. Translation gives CASSIRTNPSTDTQYF.

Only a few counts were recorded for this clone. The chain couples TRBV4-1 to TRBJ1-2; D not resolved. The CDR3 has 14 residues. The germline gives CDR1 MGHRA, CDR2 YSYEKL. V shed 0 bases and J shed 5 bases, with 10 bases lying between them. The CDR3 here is CASSQEASIYGYTF. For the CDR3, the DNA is TGCGCCAGCAGCCAAGAAGCCAGCATTTATGGCTACACCTTC.

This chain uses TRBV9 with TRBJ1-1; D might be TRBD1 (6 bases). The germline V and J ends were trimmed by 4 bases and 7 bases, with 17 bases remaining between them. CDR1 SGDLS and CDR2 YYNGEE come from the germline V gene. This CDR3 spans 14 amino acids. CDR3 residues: CASSPRPAQGEAFF. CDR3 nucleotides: TGTGCCAGCAGCCCTCGTCCAGCACAGGGTGAAGCTTTCTTT. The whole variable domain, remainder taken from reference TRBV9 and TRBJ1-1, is DSGVTQTPKHLITATGQRVTLRCSPRSGDLSVYWYQQSLDQGLQFLIQYYNGEERAKGNILERFSAQQFPDLHSELNLSSLELGDSALYFCASSPRPAQGEAFFGQGTRLTVV.

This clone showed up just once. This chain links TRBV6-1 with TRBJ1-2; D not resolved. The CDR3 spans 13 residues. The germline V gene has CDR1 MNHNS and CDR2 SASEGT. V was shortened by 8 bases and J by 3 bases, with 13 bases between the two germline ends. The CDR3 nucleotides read TGTGCCAGCCAACGCTCCCATGACTATGGCTACACCTTC. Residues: CASQRSHDYGYTF.

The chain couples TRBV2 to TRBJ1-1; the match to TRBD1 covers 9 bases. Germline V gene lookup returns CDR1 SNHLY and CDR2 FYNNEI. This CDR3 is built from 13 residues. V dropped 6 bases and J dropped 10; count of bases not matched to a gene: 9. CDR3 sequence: CASSATGGAGAFF. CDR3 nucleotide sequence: TGTGCCAGCAGCGCAACAGGGGGCGCGGGAGCTTTCTTT.

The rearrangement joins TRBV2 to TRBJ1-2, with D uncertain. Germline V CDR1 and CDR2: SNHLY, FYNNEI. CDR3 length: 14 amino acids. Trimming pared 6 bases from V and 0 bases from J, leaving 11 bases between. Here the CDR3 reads CASRSQTANYGYTF. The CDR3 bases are TGTGCCAGCAGATCCCAAACAGCTAACTATGGCTACACCTTC.

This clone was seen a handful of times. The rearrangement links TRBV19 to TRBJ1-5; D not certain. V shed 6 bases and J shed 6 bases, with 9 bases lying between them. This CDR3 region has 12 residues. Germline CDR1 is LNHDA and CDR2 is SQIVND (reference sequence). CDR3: CASRDPSQPQHF. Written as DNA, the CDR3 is TGTGCCAGTAGGGATCCTAGTCAGCCCCAGCATTTT.

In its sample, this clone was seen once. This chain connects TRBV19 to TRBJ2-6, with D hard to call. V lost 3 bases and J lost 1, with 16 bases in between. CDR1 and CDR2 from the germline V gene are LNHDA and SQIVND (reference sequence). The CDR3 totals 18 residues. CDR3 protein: CASSIFGSYASGANVLTF. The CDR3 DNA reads TGTGCCAGTAGTATTTTTGGCAGTTATGCTTCTGGGGCCAACGTCCTGACTTTC. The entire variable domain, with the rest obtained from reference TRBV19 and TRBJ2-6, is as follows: DGGITQSPKYLFRKEGQNVTLSCEQNLNHDAMYWYRQDPGQGLRLIYYSQIVNDFQKGDIAEGYSVSREKKESFPLTVTSAQKNPTAFYLCASSIFGSYASGANVLTFGAGSRLTVL.

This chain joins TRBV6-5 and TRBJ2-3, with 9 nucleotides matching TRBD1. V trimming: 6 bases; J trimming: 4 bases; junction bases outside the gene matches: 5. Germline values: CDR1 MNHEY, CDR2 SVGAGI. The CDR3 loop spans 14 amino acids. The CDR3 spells CASSPDRGPDTQYF. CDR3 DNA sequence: TGTGCCAGCAGCCCGGACAGGGGTCCAGATACGCAGTATTTT.

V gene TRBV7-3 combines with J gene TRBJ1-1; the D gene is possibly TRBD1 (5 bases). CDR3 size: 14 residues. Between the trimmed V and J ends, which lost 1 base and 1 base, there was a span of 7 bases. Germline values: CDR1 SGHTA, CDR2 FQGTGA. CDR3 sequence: CASSLMGPNTEAFF. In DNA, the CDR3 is TGTGCCAGCAGCTTAATGGGGCCGAACACTGAAGCTTTCTTT.

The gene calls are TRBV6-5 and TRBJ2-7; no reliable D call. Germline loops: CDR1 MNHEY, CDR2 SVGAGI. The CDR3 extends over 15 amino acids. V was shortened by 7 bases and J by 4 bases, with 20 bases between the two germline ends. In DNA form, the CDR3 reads TGTGCCAGCACTGAGGCCGGGCCCCATCGGTACGAGCAGTACTTC. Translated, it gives CASTEAGPHRYEQYF.

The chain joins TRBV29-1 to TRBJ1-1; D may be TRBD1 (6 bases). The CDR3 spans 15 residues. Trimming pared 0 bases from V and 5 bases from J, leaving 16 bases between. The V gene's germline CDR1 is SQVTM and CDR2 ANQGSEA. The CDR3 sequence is CSVEDRGGARTEAFF. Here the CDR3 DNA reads TGCAGCGTTGAAGATCGGGGGGGGGCGAGAACTGAAGCTTTCTTT.

CDR3 sequence reads: CASSSRAQGGNQPQHF. The CDR3 DNA reads TGTGCCAGCAGTTCCAGGGCGCAGGGGGGCAATCAGCCCCAGCATTTT. V usage is TRBV28 and J usage is TRBJ1-5; TRBD1 aligns across 7 bases. The CDR3 extends over 16 amino acids. The germline V gene encodes CDR1 MDHEN and CDR2 SYDVKM. V was clipped by 4 bases and J by 2 bases; unmatched bases: 8.

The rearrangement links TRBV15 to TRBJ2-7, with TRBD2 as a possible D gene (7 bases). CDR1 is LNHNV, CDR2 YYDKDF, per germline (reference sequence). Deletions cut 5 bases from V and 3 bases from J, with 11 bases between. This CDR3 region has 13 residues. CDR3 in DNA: TGTGCCACCAGCCGGGGGGACAACTACGAGCAGTACTTC. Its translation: CATSRGDNYEQYF.

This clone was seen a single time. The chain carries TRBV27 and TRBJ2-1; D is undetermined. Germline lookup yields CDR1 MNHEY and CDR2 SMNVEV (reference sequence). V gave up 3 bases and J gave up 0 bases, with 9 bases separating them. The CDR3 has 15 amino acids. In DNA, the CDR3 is TGTGCCAGCAGTTTCTCCGCTAGCTCCTACAATGAGCAGTTCTTC. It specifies CASSFSASSYNEQFF.

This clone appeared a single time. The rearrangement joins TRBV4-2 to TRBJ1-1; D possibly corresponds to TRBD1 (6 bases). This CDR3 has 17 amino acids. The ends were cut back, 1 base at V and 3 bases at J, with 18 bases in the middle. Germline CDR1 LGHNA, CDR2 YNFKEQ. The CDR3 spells CASSQVGMPRGDTEAFF. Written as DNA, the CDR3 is TGTGCCAGCAGCCAAGTCGGAATGCCCAGGGGAGACACTGAAGCTTTCTTT.

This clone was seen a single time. The CDR3 is CAWSVSQNYGYTF. The DNA of the CDR3 is TGTGCCTGGAGTGTGTCGCAGAACTATGGCTACACCTTC. This chain uses TRBV30 with TRBJ1-2; D gene uncertain. CDR3 length: 13 amino acids. V was pared by 0 bases and J by 2 bases, with 7 bases between. CDR1 and CDR2 (germline): GTSNPN, SVGIG (reference sequence).